This T cell receptor beta chain was observed in a study of Graves' ophthalmopathy and Graves' hyperthyroidism (dated by TCRdb to about 2018). About the investigation overall: Peripheral blood samples were taken at the time of initial diagnosis, before any treatment was given. To explore V-J signatures that distinguish ophthalmopathy from hyperthyroidism, a discovery set of 90 to 100 patients was enrolled, made up of 40 to 45 with ophthalmopathy and under 65 with stable hyperthyroidism. Following sampling, methimazole starting at 30 mg daily was administered to hyperthyroidism patients, and high-dose intravenous methylprednisolone was administered to ophthalmopathy patients. The approximately 100 discovery patients were divided at random into training and test sets in a 7:3 ratio. T-cell repertoires of thyroid tissue and blood were compared in 5 or 6 hyperthyroidism patients. For independent validation, a separate cohort was made up of approximately 19 hyperthyroidism patients plus 17 patients who later progressed from hyperthyroidism to ophthalmopathy. The study used signatures of the TCR beta repertoire to tell Graves' ophthalmopathy apart from Graves' hyperthyroidism and to predict which patients would progress to ophthalmopathy. In total, over 130 blood samples were TCR-sequenced: 40 to 45 ophthalmopathy, 75 hyperthyroidism and some 17 hyperthyroidism-to-ophthalmopathy patients. Study-wide conclusions, independent of this receptor: Sample size was not statistically predetermined, and group allocation was not concealed from the investigators. Ophthalmopathy was separated from stable hyperthyroidism by the 13-signature model with 85% to 90% sensitivity and roughly 82% specificity in cross-validation and with 80%/75% in the test set. In validation, the model predicted ophthalmopathy progression with about 64% sensitivity and approximately 75% specificity; some 13 predicted patients were CT-confirmed with GO in a median of roughly 6.8 months. Most expanded thyroid clonotypes with frequency above 0.001 were also detected in blood, suggesting blood repertoires may reflect the thyroid immune response.

Concerning this clonotype itself: What this receptor recognizes is not known. Per-nucleotide qualities are absent, and no much larger clonotype sits a single base away.

Ophthalmopathy patients had moderately to severely active disease, Clinical Activity Score of at least 3, NOSPECS grade of at least 4, and disease duration under 3 months. Patients with other autoimmune diseases, uncontrolled infections, pregnancy or lactation were excluded from the study. Diagnosis was based on clinical symptoms, serum thyroxine, TRAb, thyroid ultrasound and orbital computed tomography. Using Ficoll-Paque density gradient centrifugation, PBMCs were isolated from about 10 ml of fresh peripheral blood. Trizol reagent was used to extract the total RNA, and its quality was then checked on an Agilent 2100 Bioanalyzer. For repertoire sequencing, the TCR beta CDR3 regions were amplified from RNA transcripts. The first round was an RT-PCR using HTBI primers with the Qiagen OneStep RT-PCR kit, and this first round was followed by a second-round multiplex PCR, then size selection and purification. Libraries were sequenced paired-end with 100 bp reads on an Illumina HiSeq2000. In the authors' own workflow: SOAPnuke was used to process the reads, removing any read that contained adapters or uncalled bases, had a mean Phred below 15, or lacked an exact match to the constant primer or identifier. High-quality paired reads were merged with COPE v1.2.5. Clonotypes were defined as unique nucleotide sequences and were aligned to IMGT TRB V, D and J references using MiTCR v1.1. The analysis was limited to V-J combinations with a frequency above 0.0001, which together covered more than 98% of repertoires. For each V-J combination, a TCR clonal expansion and chaos score was defined as the ratio of F50 clonal expansion to chaos observed in the TCRdist matrix. Welch's t-statistics and random forest were used to narrow the features down to more than 10 V-J combinations, which were then fed into a naive Bayes classifier. The similarity between thyroid and blood repertoires was quantified using the Morisita-Horn index. TCRdb itself trimmed the public reads at Q25 with fastp, ran MiXCR and retained productive beta chains. Entries that share a CDR3 protein sequence are merged under the most common genes and DNA. TCRdb's processing, not the study's, gives the V and J calls here. The sample profile shows some 400,000 distinct CDR3 sequences; about a sixth of them were found once. Around 1.4% of the sample lies in the top ten.

Via the germline V gene, CDR1 is SGHAT and CDR2 FQNNGV. From cysteine to phenylalanine, the CDR3 is 17 amino acids long. The only DNA kept is the CDR3, 51 bases in frame from the first base. The V end gives up 5 bases and the J end 8 bases, leaving 17 bases in the junction not matched to a gene. Recombination connected TRBV11-2 to TRBJ2-4, and TRBD2 aligns with 8 junction nucleotides. This receptor was identified in a woman between 18 and 30 years old with Graves' ophthalmopathy. Donor details come from another sample of the same person, matched by shared clones. Sequenced sample: peripheral blood. The CDR3 is CASSKDPILSGSYIQYF. The nucleotide sequence is TGTGCCAGCAGCAAAGACCCCATACTAAGCGGGAGTTACATTCAGTACTTC.